This record covers a single T cell receptor beta chain. The antigen is not known. This sample stems from a study of identifying expanded T cells in peripheral blood. Findings and limits, study-wide: Two-week clone count variance significantly increased as total template count grew. Differentially abundant clones: 0.95 to 1.5 between replicates, 15 to 17 at two to three weeks, 18 to 20 at four.

During the collection period, no donor immune events like infections were recorded. Assay: immunoSEQ multiplex PCR; the TCRdb copy retains only in-frame clones and omits some. The table includes 70,000 to 100,000 clones, about 90% detected once. V trimming: 0 bases; J trimming: 0 bases; junction bases outside the gene matches: 8. This CDR3 spans 17 amino acids. Germline CDR1 and CDR2: KGHSH and LQKENI. The sample comprised blood. The TCR originated in a person aged 18 to 75 in good health. This chain links TRBV18 with TRBJ2-7; 7 bases match TRBD1. In DNA, the CDR3 is TGTGCCAGCTCACCACCGGTGGGGACAGCGCACTCCTACGAGCAGTACTTC. Its translation: CASSPPVGTAHSYEQYF.